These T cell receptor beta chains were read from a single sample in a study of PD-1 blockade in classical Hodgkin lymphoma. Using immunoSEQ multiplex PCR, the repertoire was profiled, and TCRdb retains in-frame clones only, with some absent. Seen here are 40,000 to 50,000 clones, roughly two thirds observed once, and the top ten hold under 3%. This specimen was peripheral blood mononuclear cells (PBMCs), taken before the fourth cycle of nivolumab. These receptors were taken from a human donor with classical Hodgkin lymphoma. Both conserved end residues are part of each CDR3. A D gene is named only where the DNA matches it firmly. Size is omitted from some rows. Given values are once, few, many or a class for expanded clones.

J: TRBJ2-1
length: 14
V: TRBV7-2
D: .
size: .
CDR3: CASSLSSYYNEQFF
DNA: TGTGCCAGCAGCTTAAGCTCCTACTACAATGAGCAGTTCTTC

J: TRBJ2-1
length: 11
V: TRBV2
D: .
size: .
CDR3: CASNPGNEQFF
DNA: TGTGCCAGCAACCCGGGGAATGAGCAGTTCTTC

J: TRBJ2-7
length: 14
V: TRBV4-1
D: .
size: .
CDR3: CASSQEVPSYEQYF
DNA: TGCGCCAGCAGCCAAGAGGTTCCGTCCTACGAGCAGTACTTC

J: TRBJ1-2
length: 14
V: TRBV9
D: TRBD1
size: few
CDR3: CASSVGQGAHGYTF
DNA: TGTGCCAGCAGCGTAGGCCAGGGGGCGCATGGCTACACCTTC

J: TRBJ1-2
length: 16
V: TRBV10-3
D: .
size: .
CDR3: CAISESRSGAFYGYTF
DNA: TGTGCCATCAGTGAGTCGAGGTCAGGGGCCTTCTATGGCTACACCTTC

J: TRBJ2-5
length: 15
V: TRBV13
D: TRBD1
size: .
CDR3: CASSPGRTGLETQYF
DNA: TGTGCCAGCAGCCCCGGCCGGACAGGGTTAGAGACCCAGTACTTC

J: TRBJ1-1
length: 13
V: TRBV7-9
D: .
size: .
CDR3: CAIGWDVNTEAFF
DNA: TGTGCCATTGGGTGGGACGTAAACACTGAAGCTTTCTTT

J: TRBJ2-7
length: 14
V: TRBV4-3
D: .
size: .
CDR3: CASSQDRRSVEQYF
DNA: TGCGCCAGCAGCCAAGATAGGCGAAGCGTGGAGCAGTACTTC

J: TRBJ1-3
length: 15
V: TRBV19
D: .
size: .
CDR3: CASRPGDRSGNTIYF
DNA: TGTGCCAGCCGTCCGGGGGATCGCTCTGGAAACACCATATATTTT

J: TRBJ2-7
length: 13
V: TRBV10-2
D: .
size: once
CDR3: CASSVGRFGEQYF
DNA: TGCGCCAGCAGTGTAGGGCGGTTTGGCGAGCAGTACTTC

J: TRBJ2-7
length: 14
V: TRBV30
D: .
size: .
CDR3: CAWSSRTDSYEQYF
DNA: TGTGCCTGGAGTTCGAGGACCGACTCCTACGAGCAGTACTTC

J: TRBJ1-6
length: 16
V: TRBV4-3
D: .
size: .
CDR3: CASSPKRTAKDSPLHF
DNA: TGCGCCAGCAGCCCCAAACGGACAGCGAAGGACTCACCCCTCCACTTT

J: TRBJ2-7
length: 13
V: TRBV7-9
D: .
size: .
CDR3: CASSGDTSYEQYF
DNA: TGTGCCAGCAGCGGGGACACCAGTTACGAGCAGTACTTC

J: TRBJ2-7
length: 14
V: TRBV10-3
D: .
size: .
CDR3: CAISETGNSYEQYF
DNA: TGTGCCATCAGTGAGACAGGGAATTCCTACGAGCAGTACTTC

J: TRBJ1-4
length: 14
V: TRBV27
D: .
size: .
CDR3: CASGRDTTNEKLFF
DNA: TGTGCCAGCGGGCGGGACACCACTAATGAAAAACTGTTTTTT

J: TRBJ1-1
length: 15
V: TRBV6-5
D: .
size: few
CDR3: CASSPQKRPLPEAFF
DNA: TGTGCCAGCAGCCCCCAGAAAAGACCGCTTCCCGAAGCTTTCTTT

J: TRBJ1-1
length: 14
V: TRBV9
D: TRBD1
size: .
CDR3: CASSAPTGVVEAFF
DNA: TGTGCCAGCAGCGCCCCGACAGGGGTAGTAGAAGCTTTCTTT

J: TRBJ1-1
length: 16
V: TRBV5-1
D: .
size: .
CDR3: CASSLVEQILLGEAFF
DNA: TGCGCCAGCAGCTTGGTGGAGCAGATACTACTAGGTGAAGCTTTCTTT

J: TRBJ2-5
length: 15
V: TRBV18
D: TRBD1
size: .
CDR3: CASSDLTGGKETQYF
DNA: TGTGCCAGCTCAGACTTGACAGGGGGTAAAGAGACCCAGTACTTC

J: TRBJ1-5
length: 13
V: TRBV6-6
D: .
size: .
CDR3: CASGAYSNQPQHF
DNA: TGTGCCAGCGGCGCGTATAGCAATCAGCCCCAGCATTTT

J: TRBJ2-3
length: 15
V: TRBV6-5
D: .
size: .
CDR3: CASSYSDSKTDTQYF
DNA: TGTGCCAGCAGTTACTCGGACAGTAAGACAGATACGCAGTATTTT

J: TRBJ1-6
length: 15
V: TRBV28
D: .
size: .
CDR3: CASSPAGGVPSPLHF
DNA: TGTGCCAGCAGTCCCGCCGGGGGGGTCCCATCACCCCTCCACTTT

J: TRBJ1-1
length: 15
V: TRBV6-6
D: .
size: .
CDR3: CASTIQEGGGTEAFF
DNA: TGTGCCAGCACCATTCAGGAGGGAGGAGGCACTGAAGCTTTCTTT

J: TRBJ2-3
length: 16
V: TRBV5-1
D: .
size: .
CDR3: CASSPGIVPSTDTQYF
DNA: TGCGCCAGCAGCCCCGGAATAGTCCCTAGCACAGATACGCAGTATTTT

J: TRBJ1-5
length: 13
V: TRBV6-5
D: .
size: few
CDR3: CASSEWGGQPQHF
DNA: TGTGCCAGCAGTGAATGGGGAGGTCAGCCCCAGCATTTT

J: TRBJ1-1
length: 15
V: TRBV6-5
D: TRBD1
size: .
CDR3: CASSAQGQMNTEAFF
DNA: TGTGCCAGCAGTGCCCAGGGACAGATGAACACTGAAGCTTTCTTT

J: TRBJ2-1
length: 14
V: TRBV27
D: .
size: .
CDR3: CASSFVTQGNEQFF
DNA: TGTGCCAGCAGTTTCGTGACGCAGGGGAATGAGCAGTTCTTC

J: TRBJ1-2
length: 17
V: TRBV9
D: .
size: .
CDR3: CASSVESGLVPNYGYTF
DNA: TGTGCCAGCAGCGTAGAGTCAGGCTTAGTCCCAAACTATGGCTACACCTTC

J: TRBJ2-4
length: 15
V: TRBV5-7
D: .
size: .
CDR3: CASSLAGLAKNIQYF
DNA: TGTGCCAGCAGCTTGGCCGGGTTAGCCAAAAACATTCAGTACTTC

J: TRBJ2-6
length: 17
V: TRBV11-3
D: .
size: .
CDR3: CASSPKTGDSGANVLTF
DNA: TGTGCCAGCAGCCCAAAAACAGGAGATTCTGGGGCCAACGTCCTGACTTTC

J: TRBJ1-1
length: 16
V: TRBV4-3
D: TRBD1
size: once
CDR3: CASSLHPDRQGGEAFF
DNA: TGCGCCAGCAGCCTACACCCCGACCGACAGGGAGGTGAAGCTTTCTTT

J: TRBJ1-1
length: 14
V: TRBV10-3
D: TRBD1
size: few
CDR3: CAILQGDEGTEAFF
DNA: TGTGCCATATTACAGGGGGATGAAGGCACTGAAGCTTTCTTT

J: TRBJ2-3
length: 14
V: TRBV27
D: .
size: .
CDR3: CATRPTRSADTQYF
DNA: TGTGCCACCAGACCTACCCGGAGCGCAGATACGCAGTATTTT

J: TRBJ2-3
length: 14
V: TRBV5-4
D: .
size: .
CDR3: CASDMAGMSDTQYF
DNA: TGTGCCAGCGATATGGCGGGTATGTCAGATACGCAGTATTTT

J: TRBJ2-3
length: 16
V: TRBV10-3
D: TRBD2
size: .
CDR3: CAISSSGGRGTDTQYF
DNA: TGTGCCATCAGCTCTAGCGGGGGGCGGGGCACAGATACGCAGTATTTT

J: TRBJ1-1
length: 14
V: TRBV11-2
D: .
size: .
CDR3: CASSLGGVVTEAFF
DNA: TGTGCCAGCAGCTTAGGGGGCGTAGTCACTGAAGCTTTCTTT